The 21 T cell receptor beta chains given below trace back to one sample, sequenced in a study of shared clonotypes between healthy human individuals. Assay used: immunoSEQ multiplex PCR; TCRdb lists only in-frame clones, some missing. The table lists approximately 620,000 clones, more than 95% of them singletons. The sequenced sample was naive CD4+ T cells sorted from blood. The subset denotes: CD45RA+ positively selected. The receptors derive from a woman in her 30s in good health.

The chain combines TRBV5-1 with TRBJ1-3; D call uncertain. The CDR3 sequence is 16 residues long. The germline V and J ends were trimmed by 0 bases and 0 bases, with 10 bases remaining between them. From germline, CDR1 is SGHRS and CDR2 YFSETQ. DNA for the CDR3: TGCGCCAGCAGCTTGGAGGGTCAGGTCTCTGGAAACACCATATATTTT. Translation gives CASSLEGQVSGNTIYF.

The rearrangement links TRBV6-6 to TRBJ2-2; D not certain. The CDR3 is 13 residues long. Germline CDR1 MNHNY, CDR2 SVGAGI (reference sequence). Trimming pared 7 bases from V and 6 bases from J, leaving 12 bases between. CDR3 sequence (DNA): TGTGCCAGCACCAGTTTGTTCCCCGGGGAGCTGTTTTTT. The encoded protein is CASTSLFPGELFF.

The genes are TRBV7-2 and TRBJ2-5, with D uncertain. Germline V gene data show CDR1 as SGHTA and CDR2 as FQGNSA. Trimming took off 5 bases at V and 5 bases at J, with 9 bases between the two ends. The CDR3 covers 12 residues. The CDR3 protein is CASSSYGETQYF. The CDR3 coding sequence is TGTGCCAGCAGCAGCTACGGGGAGACCCAGTACTTC.

The chain uses TRBV25-1 and TRBJ2-1; D is unresolved. The V gene's germline CDR1 is MGHDK and CDR2 SYGVNS. The CDR3 is 11 amino acids. V lost 2 bases, J lost 7 bases, and 3 bases lay in between. The CDR3 DNA is TGTGCCAGCAGTGAAAGGAATGAGCAGTTCTTC. Residues: CASSERNEQFF.

The chain is built from TRBV6-5 and TRBJ2-7, with D perhaps matching TRBD2 (5 bases). The CDR3 length is 16 residues. V lost 0 bases to trimming and J lost 0 bases, with 12 bases between them. The germline V gene encodes CDR1 MNHEY and CDR2 SVGAGI. CDR3 nucleotide sequence: TGTGCCAGCAGTTACTCACGGCGGGCGAGCTCCTACGAGCAGTACTTC. Protein: CASSYSRRASSYEQYF.

V usage is TRBV5-1 and J usage is TRBJ2-1; 11 bases line up with TRBD2. The CDR3 loop spans 16 amino acids. Germline V gene lookup returns CDR1 SGHRS and CDR2 YFSETQ. Trimming at V came to 5 bases and at J to 6 bases, leaving 10 bases not matched to a gene. The CDR3 bases are TGCGCCAGCAGGCGTACCGGGACTAGCGGAGTCAATGAGCAGTTCTTC. Its protein is CASRRTGTSGVNEQFF.

The J gene is TRBJ1-2, the V gene TRBV10-2, with a possible D match to TRBD1 (5 bases). The V gene's germline CDR1 is WSHSY and CDR2 SAAADI. The V and J ends lost 0 bases and 8 bases respectively, with 13 bases between them. The CDR3 is made up of 14 amino acids. DNA of the CDR3: TGCGCCAGCAGTGAGTCGGTGACAGCGAGAGGCTACACCTTC. It codes for CASSESVTARGYTF.

The J gene is TRBJ1-1, the V gene TRBV5-4; 12 bases map to TRBD1. V shed 5 bases and J 8 bases; nucleotides not matched to a gene: 13. The CDR3 has 16 amino acids. Germline CDR1 SGHNT, CDR2 YYREEE (reference sequence). The CDR3 coding sequence is TGTGCCAGCAGTTGGGGACAGGGGGCCGTCCCGGAGGAAGCTTTCTTT. Encoded protein: CASSWGQGAVPEEAFF. The full variable domain, its missing parts supplied by reference TRBV5-4 and TRBJ1-1, is ETGVTQSPTHLIKTRGQQVTLRCSSQSGHNTVSWYQQALGQGPQFIFQYYREEENGRGNFPPRFSGLQFPNYSSELNVNALELDDSALYLCASSWGQGAVPEEAFFGQGTRLTVV.

The chain links TRBV27 to TRBJ2-1; 7 bases agree with TRBD2. From germline, CDR1 is MNHEY and CDR2 SMNVEV (reference sequence). CDR3 length: 16 amino acids. The junction had 10 bases not matched to a gene; V was cut back by 5 bases and J by 3 bases. The CDR3 nucleotides are TGTGCCAGCAGTCCTCTTGCGGGAGCGGGCTACAATGAGCAGTTCTTC. Its protein is CASSPLAGAGYNEQFF.

This chain connects TRBV27 to TRBJ2-3, with D perhaps matching TRBD2 (5 bases). V shed 6 bases and J shed 2 bases, with 18 bases lying between them. Germline CDR1 reads MNHEY; CDR2 reads SMNVEV (reference sequence). CDR3 length equals 16 residues. The CDR3 nucleotides read TGTGCCAGCAGAAGGAGGCCCCCGAGGGTCACAGATACGCAGTATTTT. Protein product: CASRRRPPRVTDTQYF.

The V gene is TRBV2, the J gene TRBJ1-1; D gene ambiguous. V lost 10 bases to trimming and J lost 6 bases, with 18 bases between them. The CDR3 consists of 13 residues. Germline V gene sequence: CDR1 SNHLY, CDR2 FYNNEI. The CDR3, as DNA: TGTGCCACCCAACGTGGGATGGGAGCTGAAGCTTTCTTT. It specifies CATQRGMGAEAFF.

This chain links TRBV6-6 with TRBJ2-6; D remains unclear. Germline V gives CDR1 MNHNY, CDR2 SVGAGI (reference sequence). CDR3 size: 13 residues. Trimming stripped 4 bases from V and 3 bases from J, with 4 bases between. DNA for the CDR3: TGTGCCAGCAGTTCCCTTGGGGCCAACGTCCTGACTTTC. Protein sequence: CASSSLGANVLTF.

The chain employs TRBV10-3 and TRBJ2-3; no firm D call. Trimming cost V 5 bases and J 8 bases, with 11 bases left between them. The CDR3 covers 12 residues. Germline CDR1 ENHRY, CDR2 SYGVKD. Here the CDR3 reads CAISSGPGTQYF. In DNA, the CDR3 is TGTGCCATCAGTTCTGGCCCCGGTACGCAGTATTTT.

CDR3 coding DNA: TGTGCCAGCAGCCAATGGAATTATATACATGAGCAGTTCTTC. Amino acids: CASSQWNYIHEQFF. The V gene is TRBV11-2, the J gene TRBJ2-1; D not resolved. The CDR3 extends over 14 amino acids. The ends were cut back, 5 bases at V and 8 bases at J, with 16 bases in the middle. Germline V gene lookup returns CDR1 SGHAT and CDR2 FQNNGV.

The genes are TRBV5-8 and TRBJ2-1; maybe TRBD2 (5 bases). Germline-derived CDR1 and CDR2 are SGHTS and YDEGEE. The CDR3 is 15 residues long. Between the trimmed V and J ends, which lost 2 bases and 3 bases, there was a span of 12 bases. The CDR3 DNA sequence: TGTGCCAGCAGCTTAGGCGGAGGCATCTACAATGAGCAGTTCTTC. This translates into CASSLGGGIYNEQFF.

This clone was counted once. This chain uses TRBV15 with TRBJ2-2, with D possibly being TRBD1 (6 bases). The V end was cut by 2 bases, the J end by 2 bases, with 18 bases between. CDR1 LNHNV and CDR2 YYDKDF come from the germline V gene (reference sequence). The CDR3 is 18 amino acids. DNA of the CDR3: TGTGCCACCAGCAGACGGTACAGGGAAGGGGGAAACACCGGGGAGCTGTTTTTT. The encoded protein is CATSRRYREGGNTGELFF.

CDR3 in amino acids: CASSLVSSGMGDEQFF. The CDR3 DNA reads TGCGCCAGCAGCTTGGTGTCTAGCGGGATGGGGGATGAGCAGTTCTTC. V usage is TRBV5-1 and J usage is TRBJ2-1; 9 positions agree with TRBD2. V lost 0 bases, J lost 8 bases, and 9 bases stayed unmatched. The CDR3 covers 16 residues. Germline values: CDR1 SGHRS, CDR2 YFSETQ. The full variable domain, in which reference TRBV5-1 and TRBJ2-1 provide the parts outside the CDR3, is KAGVTQTPRYLIKTRGQQVTLSCSPISGHRSVSWYQQTPGQGLQFLFEYFSETQRNKGNFPGRFSGRQFSNSRSEMNVSTLELGDSALYLCASSLVSSGMGDEQFFGPGTRLTVL.

This clone was observed once. The chain has TRBV2 and TRBJ2-4, with 9 bases matching TRBD1. Trimming at V came to 5 bases and at J to 6 bases, leaving 2 bases not matched to a gene. This CDR3 comprises 13 residues. The germline gives CDR1 SNHLY, CDR2 FYNNEI. DNA for the CDR3: TGTGCCAGCAGTCCGGGACAGGGAAACATTCAGTACTTC. Its protein product is CASSPGQGNIQYF.

J is TRBJ1-3 and V is TRBV7-2; 8 bases agree with TRBD1. Germline values: CDR1 SGHTA, CDR2 FQGNSA. The CDR3 spans 17 residues. J lost 4 bases, V lost 5 bases, and 13 bases had no gene match. The CDR3 sequence is CASSQTSTGAAGNTIYF. CDR3 bases: TGTGCCAGCAGCCAAACCTCGACAGGGGCAGCAGGAAACACCATATATTTT.

This chain links TRBV28 with TRBJ2-5; 11 bases fit TRBD2. Per germline, CDR1 MDHEN and CDR2 SYDVKM. Trimming removed 2 bases from V and 11 bases from J; junction bases left unmatched: 10. The CDR3 is made up of 15 amino acids. CDR3: CASSLGTSGPREQYF. The CDR3 DNA sequence: TGTGCCAGCAGTTTAGGGACTAGCGGTCCCAGGGAGCAGTACTTC.

CDR3 loop: CASSRSFSIGELFF. The CDR3 bases are TGCGCCAGCAGCCGGTCTTTCAGTATCGGGGAGCTGTTTTTT. This sequence joins TRBV4-1 and TRBJ2-2; D gene uncertain. This CDR3 is built from 14 residues. Germline V gene sequence: CDR1 MGHRA, CDR2 YSYEKL. V lost 4 bases to trimming and J lost 7 bases, with 13 bases between them.